This T cell receptor beta chain was identified in a study of cytomegalovirus exposure and HLA in healthy donors. The study ran its PCR with 60 Vbeta and 13 Jbeta primers. Method: immunoSEQ multiplex PCR; TCRdb's copy keeps in-frame clones and lacks some. The sample comprises under 100,000 clones, around 70% of which are singletons, and about 16% rests with the top ten. In germline, CDR1 is LNHDA, CDR2 SQIVND (reference sequence). The CDR3 is made up of 14 amino acids. V was trimmed by 9 bases and J by 4 bases, leaving 16 bases between them. This clone was picked up a small number of times. The TCR comes from a woman between 50 and 59 years old in good health and CMV-seropositive. The material sequenced was PBMCs. The rearrangement joins TRBV19 to TRBJ1-5; maybe TRBD1 (6 bases). The CDR3 is CASARTAKNQPQHF. The CDR3 bases are TGTGCCAGCGCTAGGACAGCGAAGAATCAGCCCCAGCATTTT.